A selection of T cell receptor beta chains follows, all from one sample in a study of blood T cell repertoires in COVID-19. The method was immunoSEQ multiplex PCR; TCRdb's version includes in-frame clones alone and lacks a portion of them. This sample has some 460,000 clones, with around 87% found just once. Sequencing was carried out using PBMCs or T cells enriched from blood (not recorded which). The receptors shown here come from a woman under 30 who had recovered from COVID-19. Each CDR3 is given with its conserved first and last residue. A D gene is named only where the DNA matches it firmly. Some rows mark clone size as missing; the rest say once, few, many or name a class of expanded clone.

j_call,clone_size,v_call,d_call,cdr3_nt,cdr3_aa
TRBJ2-6,.,TRBV7-9,.,TGTGCCGGAATATCTACCCCTAGTGGGGCCAACGTCCTGACTTTC,CAGISTPSGANVLTF
TRBJ1-1,.,TRBV18,.,TGTGCCAGCTCACCATTCGGCAGGGTGAACACTGAAGCTTTCTTT,CASSPFGRVNTEAFF
TRBJ1-2,.,TRBV2,.,TGTGCCAGCAGTGAAGCCCTGCGGGCAGGCTATGGCTACACCTTC,CASSEALRAGYGYTF
TRBJ1-5,.,TRBV7-2,.,TGTGCCAGCAGCTTTACGGGTCAGCCCCAGCATTTT,CASSFTGQPQHF
TRBJ1-1,.,TRBV19,.,TGTGCCAGTAGTATAGGCGGTACCCTGAAGACTGAAGCTTTCTTT,CASSIGGTLKTEAFF
TRBJ2-2,.,TRBV6-6,TRBD2,TGTGCCAGCAGTCCCTTCAGCGGGGCGGACACCGGGGAGCTGTTTTTT,CASSPFSGADTGELFF
TRBJ2-1,.,TRBV27,TRBD1,TGTGCCAGCGGTAGGACAGGGGTAAAGAATGAGCAGTTCTTC,CASGRTGVKNEQFF
TRBJ1-4,once,TRBV24-1,.,TGTGCCACCAGCAATAATGAAAAACTGTTTTTT,CATSNNEKLFF
TRBJ1-2,once,TRBV25-1,.,TGTGCCAGCAGTGTGGACAGCGGAGGTGGCTACACCTTC,CASSVDSGGGYTF
TRBJ1-2,.,TRBV25-1,.,TGTGCCAGCAGTGAGGTCCCCCCGGCGGATGGCTACACCTTC,CASSEVPPADGYTF
TRBJ1-1,.,TRBV10-1,.,TGCGCCAGCAGTGGCGGGACGGACCACAATCAGAACACTGAAGCTTTCTTT,CASSGGTDHNQNTEAFF
TRBJ2-3,.,TRBV25-1,TRBD2,TGTGCCAGCAGTGAAGATCGTTTGGGGGGGGGCACAGATACGCAGTATTTT,CASSEDRLGGGTDTQYF
TRBJ2-7,.,TRBV9,TRBD2,TGTGCCAGCAGCGTCTCTAGCGGGGGGAATTACGAGCAGTACTTC,CASSVSSGGNYEQYF
TRBJ1-4,.,TRBV5-1,.,TGCGCCAGCAGCTTTTATGGGAAGGACGGAGGTAATGAAAAACTGTTTTTT,CASSFYGKDGGNEKLFF
TRBJ1-2,few,TRBV19,.,TGTGCCAGTAGTATCCCCAGGGCGGTATATGGCTACACCTTC,CASSIPRAVYGYTF
TRBJ1-5,.,TRBV2,.,TGTGCCAGCAACCCGACAGAGAATCAGCCCCAGCATTTT,CASNPTENQPQHF
TRBJ2-3,.,TRBV3-1/TRBV3-2,.,TGTGCCAGCAGCCAAGTTCCGGGGGGCCTCACAGATACGCAGTATTTT,CASSQVPGGLTDTQYF
TRBJ1-2,.,TRBV7-8,.,TGTGCCAGCAGCCACCCAAGAGGGAACCCATACGGCTACACCTTC,CASSHPRGNPYGYTF
TRBJ1-5,.,TRBV4-2,TRBD1,TGTGCCAGCAGCCAAGATATGACAGGGGGCGGTCGGCAGCCCCAGCATTTT,CASSQDMTGGGRQPQHF
TRBJ1-1,.,TRBV5-4,TRBD1,TGTGCCAGCAGCCCAGGGACAGAACAAAACACTGAAGCTTTCTTT,CASSPGTEQNTEAFF
TRBJ1-2,.,TRBV6-5,.,TGTGCCAGCAGCCCGAGGGAGGGGGACTATGGCTACACCTTC,CASSPREGDYGYTF
TRBJ1-1,.,TRBV3-1/TRBV3-2,TRBD1,TGTGCCAGCAGCCGGACAGGGGGCGCCCCTAGGAACACTGAAGCTTTCTTT,CASSRTGGAPRNTEAFF
TRBJ1-3,once,TRBV15,.,TGTGCCACCAGCAACGACAGGTACTCTGGAAACACCATATATTTT,CATSNDRYSGNTIYF
TRBJ1-5,.,TRBV30,TRBD1,TGTGCCTGGACCGCCTCAGGACAGGGAAATCAGCCCCAGCATTTT,CAWTASGQGNQPQHF
TRBJ2-2,.,TRBV19,.,TGTGCCAGTAGGTTACAGGGCGCGAACACCGGGGAGCTGTTTTTT,CASRLQGANTGELFF
TRBJ1-1,.,TRBV20-1,.,TGCAGTGCCCTAAGCAACCCTGAAGCTTTCTTT,CSALSNPEAFF
TRBJ2-7,.,TRBV29-1,.,TGCAGCGTTGAATGGCCCCCCAGTGGCGAGCAGTACTTC,CSVEWPPSGEQYF
TRBJ2-7,.,TRBV11-1,.,TGTGCCAGCAGCTCCGGGTTGGTCTACGAGCAGTACTTC,CASSSGLVYEQYF
TRBJ2-3,.,TRBV11-2,TRBD1,TGTGCCAGCAGCTCGAACAGGGGCTATGGGGATACGCAGTATTTT,CASSSNRGYGDTQYF
TRBJ1-2,once,TRBV30,TRBD1,TGTGCCTGGAGCCAAACAGGGGGCTGGGACTATGGCTACACCTTC,CAWSQTGGWDYGYTF
TRBJ2-7,.,TRBV6-4,.,TGTGCCAGCAGCCCAACCTCCGAACCCGGGGACGAGCAGTACTTC,CASSPTSEPGDEQYF
TRBJ2-7,.,TRBV30,TRBD1,TGTGCCTGGAGTATCCACCGACAGGGTCGCTCTAACGAGCAGTACTTC,CAWSIHRQGRSNEQYF
TRBJ1-2,.,TRBV4-1,.,TGCGCCAGCAGCCAAGGGACAGCTACTTTCTATGGCTACACCTTC,CASSQGTATFYGYTF
TRBJ1-5,.,TRBV10-2,.,TGCGCCAGCAGCGAACTATCGGCGGGGCCCCAGCATTTT,CASSELSAGPQHF
TRBJ1-2,.,TRBV7-2,.,TGTGCCAGCAGCTTACGGGGTGGGGGACTGAGGGGCTACACCTTC,CASSLRGGGLRGYTF
TRBJ2-2,.,TRBV5-6,.,TGTGCCAGCAGTTTAGCCCTTCAGGGCACCGGGGAGCTGTTTTTT,CASSLALQGTGELFF
TRBJ1-2,.,TRBV19,.,TGTGCCAGTAGTAGGAGGGAGCTTAACTATGGCTACACCTTC,CASSRRELNYGYTF
TRBJ2-3,.,TRBV3-1/TRBV3-2,TRBD2,TGTGCCAGCAGCCGCGGACTAGCGGGGGGGCTGAATACGCAGTATTTT,CASSRGLAGGLNTQYF
TRBJ2-3,.,TRBV2,TRBD1,TGTGCCAGCAGTGAAGGGACAGGGATAACCGAAGATACGCAGTATTTT,CASSEGTGITEDTQYF
TRBJ1-3,.,TRBV5-1,.,TGCGCCAGCAGCTTGGGACAGGCTGGAAACACCATATATTTT,CASSLGQAGNTIYF
TRBJ2-7,.,TRBV6-6,.,TGTGCCAGCAGTTACCGGGCCTACGAGCAGTACTTC,CASSYRAYEQYF
TRBJ1-6,.,TRBV12-3/TRBV12-4,.,TGTGCCAGCTGGTGGGGAGGGAGTTCACCCCTCCACTTT,CASWWGGSSPLHF
TRBJ1-1,.,TRBV5-1,.,TGCGCCAGCAGACAACAGGGCACTGAAGCTTTCTTT,CASRQQGTEAFF